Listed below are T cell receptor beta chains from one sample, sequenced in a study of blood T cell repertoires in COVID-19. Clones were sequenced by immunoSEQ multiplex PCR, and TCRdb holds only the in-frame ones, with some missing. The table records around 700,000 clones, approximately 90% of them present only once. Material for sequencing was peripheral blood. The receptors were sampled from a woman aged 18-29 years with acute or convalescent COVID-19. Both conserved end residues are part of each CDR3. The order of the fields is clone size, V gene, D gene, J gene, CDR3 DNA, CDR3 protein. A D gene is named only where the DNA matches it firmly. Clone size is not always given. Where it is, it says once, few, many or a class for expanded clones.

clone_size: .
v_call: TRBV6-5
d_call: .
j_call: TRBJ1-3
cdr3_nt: TGTGCCAGCAGTTACGATGGGAGGGATGGAAACACCATATATTTT
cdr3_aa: CASSYDGRDGNTIYF

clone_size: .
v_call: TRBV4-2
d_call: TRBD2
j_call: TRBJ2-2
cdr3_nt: TGTGCCAGCAGCCAAGGTTTACGACTGGGACTAGCGGAGCTATCGAACACCGGGGAGCTGTTTTTT
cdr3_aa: CASSQGLRLGLAELSNTGELFF

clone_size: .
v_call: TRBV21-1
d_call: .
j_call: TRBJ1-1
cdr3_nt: TGTGCCAGCGTCTCCGAACCGGGACATCGACTGAACACTGAAGCTTTCTTT
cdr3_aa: CASVSEPGHRLNTEAFF

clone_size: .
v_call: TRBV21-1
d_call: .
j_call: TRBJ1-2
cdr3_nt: TGTGCCAGCAGCAAAGCACCCCTAAACTATGGCTACACCTTC
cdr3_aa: CASSKAPLNYGYTF

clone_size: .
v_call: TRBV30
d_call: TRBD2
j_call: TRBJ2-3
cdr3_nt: TGTGCCTGGAGTCCGGTAGCGGGGCGTACCCCGTATTTT
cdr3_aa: CAWSPVAGRTPYF

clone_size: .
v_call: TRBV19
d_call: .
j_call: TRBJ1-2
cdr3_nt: TGTGCCAGTAGTATAGGCCCGGGACACGGCCTCGGCTACACCTTC
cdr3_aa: CASSIGPGHGLGYTF

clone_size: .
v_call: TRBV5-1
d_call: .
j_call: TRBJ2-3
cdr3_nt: TGCGCCAGCAGCCTCTTCGCCTCCGGTGGTCCAGATACGCAGTATTTT
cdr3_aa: CASSLFASGGPDTQYF

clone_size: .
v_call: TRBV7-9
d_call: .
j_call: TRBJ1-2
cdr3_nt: TGTGCCAGCAGCCCCAGTGTGGCAGGGGATGGCTACACCTTC
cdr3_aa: CASSPSVAGDGYTF

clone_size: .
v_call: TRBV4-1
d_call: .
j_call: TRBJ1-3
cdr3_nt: TGCGCCAGCAGCCCGGGACAATCTGGAAACACCATATATTTT
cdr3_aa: CASSPGQSGNTIYF

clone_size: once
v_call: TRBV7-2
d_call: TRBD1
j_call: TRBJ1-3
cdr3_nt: TGTGCCAGCAGCTTAGAGACAGGGCCTGGAAACACCATATATTTT
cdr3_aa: CASSLETGPGNTIYF

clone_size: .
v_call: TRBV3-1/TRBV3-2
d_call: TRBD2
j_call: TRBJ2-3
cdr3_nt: TGTGCCAGCAGCACCCCGGAAGGGGCGGGGGGGCGGTTGGCAGATACGCAGTATTTT
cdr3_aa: CASSTPEGAGGRLADTQYF

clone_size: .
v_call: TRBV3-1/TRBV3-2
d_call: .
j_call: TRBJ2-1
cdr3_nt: TGTGCCAGCAGCCAAGAGGGGCAAGATGGGAATGAGCAGTTCTTC
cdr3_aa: CASSQEGQDGNEQFF

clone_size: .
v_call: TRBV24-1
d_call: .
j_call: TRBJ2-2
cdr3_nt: TGTGCCACCAGTGGACCGGGGGGCTCCGGGGAGCTGTTTTTT
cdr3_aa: CATSGPGGSGELFF

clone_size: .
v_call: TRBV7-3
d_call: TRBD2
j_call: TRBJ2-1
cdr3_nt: TGTGCCAGCAGCTTAGCGGGGGGGCCTAATGAGCAGTTCTTC
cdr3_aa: CASSLAGGPNEQFF

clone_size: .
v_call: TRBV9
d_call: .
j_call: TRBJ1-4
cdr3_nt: TGTGCCAGCAGCCTAACAGGGACGGAGGAAAAACTGTTTTTT
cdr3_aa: CASSLTGTEEKLFF